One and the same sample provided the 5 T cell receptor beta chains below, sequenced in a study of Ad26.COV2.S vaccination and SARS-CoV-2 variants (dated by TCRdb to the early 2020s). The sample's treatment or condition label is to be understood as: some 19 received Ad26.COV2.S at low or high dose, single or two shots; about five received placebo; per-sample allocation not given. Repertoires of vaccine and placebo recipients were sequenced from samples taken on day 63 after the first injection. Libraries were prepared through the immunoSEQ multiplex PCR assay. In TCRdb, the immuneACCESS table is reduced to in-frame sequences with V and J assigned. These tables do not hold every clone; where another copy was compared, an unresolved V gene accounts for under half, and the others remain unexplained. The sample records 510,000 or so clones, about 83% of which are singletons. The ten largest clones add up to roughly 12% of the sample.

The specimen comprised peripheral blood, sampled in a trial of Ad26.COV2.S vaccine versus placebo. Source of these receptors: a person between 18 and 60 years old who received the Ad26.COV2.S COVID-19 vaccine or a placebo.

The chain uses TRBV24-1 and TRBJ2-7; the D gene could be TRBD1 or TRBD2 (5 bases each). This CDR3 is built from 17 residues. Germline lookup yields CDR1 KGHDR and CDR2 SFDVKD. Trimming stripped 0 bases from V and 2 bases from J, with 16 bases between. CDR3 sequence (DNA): TGTGCCACCAGTGATTTGGACGGGACGCATGACGCCTACGAGCAGTACTTC. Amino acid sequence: CATSDLDGTHDAYEQYF.

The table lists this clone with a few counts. CDR3 loop: CASSSNSPDTQYF. The CDR3 DNA sequence: TGTGCCAGCAGTTCTAACTCGCCCGATACGCAGTATTTT. The V and J genes are TRBV2 and TRBJ2-3; unclear D gene. The CDR3 runs to 13 residues. The V and J ends lost 5 bases and 6 bases respectively, with 12 bases between them. Germline loops: CDR1 SNHLY, CDR2 FYNNEI.

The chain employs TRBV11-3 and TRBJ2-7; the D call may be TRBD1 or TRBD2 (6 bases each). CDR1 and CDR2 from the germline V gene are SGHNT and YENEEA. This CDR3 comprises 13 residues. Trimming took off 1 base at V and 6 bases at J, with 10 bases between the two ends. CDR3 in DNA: TGTGCCAGCAGCTTAGCCAGGGGAGGCGAGCAGTACTTC. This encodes CASSLARGGEQYF.

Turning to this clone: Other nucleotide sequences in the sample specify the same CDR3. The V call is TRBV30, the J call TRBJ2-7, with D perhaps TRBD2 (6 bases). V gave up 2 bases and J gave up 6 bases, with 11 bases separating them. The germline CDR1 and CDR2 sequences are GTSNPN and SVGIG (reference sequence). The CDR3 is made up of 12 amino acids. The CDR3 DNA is TGTGCCTGGAGTCATGGAGGGGCCGAGCAGTACTTC. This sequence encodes CAWSHGGAEQYF. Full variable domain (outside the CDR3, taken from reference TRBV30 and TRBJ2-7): SQTIHQWPATLVQPVGSPLSLECTVEGTSNPNLYWYRQAAGRGLQLLFYSVGIGQISSEVPQNLSASRPQDRQFILSSKKLLLSDSGFYLCAWSHGGAEQYFGPGTRLTVT.

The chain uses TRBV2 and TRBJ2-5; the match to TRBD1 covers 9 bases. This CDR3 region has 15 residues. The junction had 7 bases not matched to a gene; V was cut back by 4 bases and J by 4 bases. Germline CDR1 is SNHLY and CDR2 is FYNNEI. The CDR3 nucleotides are TGTGCCAGCAGTGTTGACAGGGGGAGGTCAGAGACCCAGTACTTC. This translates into CASSVDRGRSETQYF.